This T cell receptor (beta chain) was captured by sequencing in a study of blood T cell repertoires in COVID-19 (TCRdb year 2020). Looking at the study overall: Samples from collaborators originated in the United States, Italy and Spain and spanned both the acute and convalescent phases of COVID-19. The repertoires were released in a freely available public database intended as a resource for research on the immune response to SARS-CoV-2. Subjects who had been exposed to COVID-19, were actively infected with it, or had recovered from it provided the deeply sampled blood TCRbeta repertoires that made up the dataset. Nearly every sample came with metadata listing a de-identified subject ID, COVID-19 status, age in years and sex. Where available, HLA class I and class II types were taken from metadata supplied by the sample provider and were not determined by assay-based typing. The material from the prospective study consisted of cDNA or gDNA derived from T cells, B-cell-depleted T cells, or PBMCs. The samples were drawn from two sources: the first 160 participants of the ongoing ImmuneRACE study, and fewer than 1,500 subjects contributed by 6 global collaborators.

The paper as a whole reports these results and caveats: The quantity of clinical and demographic metadata differed by source and by participant and was supplied without curation.

TCRbeta CDR3 regions were amplified from genomic DNA using the immunoSEQ Assay, a bias-controlled multiplex PCR. The original pipeline was this. Within the assay, amplification of reference gene primers was used to estimate how many nucleated cells each sample contained. To quantify the absolute abundance of each unique TCRbeta CDR3 rearrangement, sequence reads were collapsed and filtered. For each sample, productive Simpson clonality was calculated as the square root of Simpson's diversity index over productive rearrangements. TCRdb took this table from immuneACCESS and kept in-frame rearrangements with V and J called. Such tables lack part of the clones; where checked against another copy, unresolved V genes explain under half of the gap, and the rest is unexplained. The V and J calls and clone size are taken from that table; D and trimming were inferred from the DNA. The sample contains tens of thousands of clones, about 91% of them found a single time. The ten largest clones add up to more than 3% of the sample.

Collaborating institutions collected whole blood in K2EDTA tubes following their own protocols. For TCRbeta analysis, collaborator samples were shipped as frozen whole blood, as isolated PBMCs, or as DNA extracted from either sample type. V ends up 4 bases short and J 8 bases short, with an unmatched junction base count of 10. Inclusive of the bounding cysteine and phenylalanine, the CDR3 is 16 residues long. Only the CDR3 portion is preserved as DNA: 48 bases, with reading frame beginning at the first base. CDR1 MDHEN and CDR2 SYDVKM were looked up in the germline V gene. Of note for this clone: Its recognized antigen is unknown. No quality values exist for individual bases; no much larger clone is one base distant.

The sample consisted of peripheral blood. The sequence was collected from a middle-aged man with acute or convalescent COVID-19. The sequence links TRBV28 to TRBJ2-1; the junction holds 11 bases that match TRBD2. The nucleotide sequence is TGTGCCAGCAGTTCCCCCGTAGCGGGGGGGCCGTATGAGCAGTTCTTC. It encodes CASSSPVAGGPYEQFF.